Shown below are 16 T cell receptor beta chains from a single sample sequenced in a study of T cell changes during pregnancy in multiple sclerosis. The data were produced by immunoSEQ multiplex PCR, yet TCRdb's version contains in-frame clones alone and is incomplete. The table has approximately 74,000 clones, 75% to 90% seen once. The material was peripheral blood, obtained before pregnancy. These receptor sequences come from a female donor with multiple sclerosis, enrolled in a pregnancy study.

CDR3 loop: CASNPRTGTTENTEAFF. In DNA form, the CDR3 reads TGCGCCAGCAATCCGCGGACAGGTACCACGGAGAACACTGAAGCTTTCTTT. The chain has TRBV5-1 and TRBJ1-1, with 7 bases identical to TRBD1. CDR1 and CDR2 from the germline V gene are SGHRS and YFSETQ. V shed 6 bases and J 1 base; nucleotides not matched to a gene: 15. There are 17 residues in the CDR3.

J is TRBJ2-1 and V is TRBV4-3; a possible D gene is TRBD1 (6 bases). There are 15 residues in the CDR3. Germline lookup yields CDR1 LGHNA and CDR2 YSLEER. V shed 0 bases and J shed 4 bases, with 10 bases lying between them. The CDR3 DNA follows: TGCGCCAGCAGCCAAGAAGGGCAGGGGTACAATGAGCAGTTCTTC. It specifies CASSQEGQGYNEQFF.

V and J are TRBV30 and TRBJ1-2, with 7 bases matching TRBD1. V shed 0 bases and J 3 bases; nucleotides not matched to a gene: 4. The CDR3 length is 14 residues. The germline gives CDR1 GTSNPN, CDR2 SVGIG (reference sequence). The CDR3 protein is CAWSVRQGYYGYTF. CDR3 coding DNA: TGTGCCTGGAGTGTACGACAGGGTTACTATGGCTACACCTTC.

The V gene is TRBV29-1, the J gene TRBJ1-2; a weak D match, TRBD1 (5 bases). This CDR3 spans 15 amino acids. V was trimmed by 1 base and J by 5 bases, leaving 17 bases between them. The germline V gene has CDR1 SQVTM and CDR2 ANQGSEA. CDR3 protein: CSVEAKDGGTYGYTF. DNA for the CDR3: TGCAGCGTTGAAGCGAAGGATGGGGGGACTTATGGCTACACCTTC.

This chain joins TRBV7-8 and TRBJ2-2; 10 bases are shared with TRBD2. Germline CDR1 SGHVS, CDR2 FQNEAQ. This CDR3 contains 16 residues. The V and J ends lost 5 bases and 4 bases, in that order; junction bases with no gene match: 7. CDR3 DNA sequence: TGTGCCAGCAGCCTCCTAGCGGGGGAGGGCACCGGGGAGCTGTTTTTT. Protein: CASSLLAGEGTGELFF.

The V gene is TRBV10-3, the J gene TRBJ2-1, with 9 positions matching TRBD1. The V segment lost 7 bases and the J segment 15 bases; nucleotides outside the gene matches: 10. Germline-derived CDR1 and CDR2 are ENHRY and SYGVKD. The CDR3 has 12 residues. DNA of the CDR3: TGTGCCATCAAGGCCGAGGGACAGGGAGGGTTCTTC. Translation gives CAIKAEGQGGFF.

The V and J genes are TRBV19 and TRBJ1-4; D may be TRBD1 (6 bases). V lost 4 bases to trimming and J lost 0 bases, with 15 bases between them. CDR1 LNHDA and CDR2 SQIVND come from the germline V gene (reference sequence). CDR3 length: 17 residues. CDR3 nucleotide sequence: TGTGCCAGTAGTACGAAAGGGACACCGACAACTAATGAAAAACTGTTTTTT. Encoded protein: CASSTKGTPTTNEKLFF.

The gene calls are TRBV2 and TRBJ1-2; no firm D call. The CDR3 has 15 residues. Per germline, CDR1 SNHLY and CDR2 FYNNEI. Trimming pared 2 bases from V and 5 bases from J, leaving 15 bases between. CDR3 nucleotides: TGTGCCAGCAGTGAACGCACGGCGGTTCTTTATGGCTACACCTTC. Translating gives CASSERTAVLYGYTF.

J is TRBJ2-5 and V is TRBV9, with 10 bases lining up with TRBD1. V lost 0 bases to trimming and J lost 4 bases; unmatched junction nucleotides: 3. Per the germline V gene, CDR1 is SGDLS and CDR2 is YYNGEE. The CDR3 is 15 amino acids. The CDR3 reads CASSVVGQGLETQYF. In DNA form, the CDR3 reads TGTGCCAGCAGCGTAGTGGGACAGGGGCTAGAGACCCAGTACTTC.

The V call is TRBV7-2, the J call TRBJ1-5, with 8 bases identical to TRBD1. The CDR3 has 16 amino acids. In germline, CDR1 is SGHTA, CDR2 FQGNSA. Unmatched junction bases numbered 7, after V lost 1 base and J lost 5 bases. CDR3 sequence (DNA): TGTGCCAGCAGCTTAGGGGCAGGGGGCCCGGATCAGCCCCAGCATTTT. As protein: CASSLGAGGPDQPQHF.

V usage is TRBV25-1 and J usage is TRBJ2-7, with 12 positions matching TRBD1. The CDR3 runs to 14 residues. Germline CDR1 MGHDK, CDR2 SYGVNS. With 6 bases clipped from V and 5 bases from J, the junction kept 5 bases outside the gene matches. The CDR3 DNA follows: TGTGCCAGCAGCAAGGGACAGGGGGCCGACGAGCAGTACTTC. It yields the protein CASSKGQGADEQYF.

The chain carries TRBV7-8 and TRBJ2-3; weak D call: TRBD1 (5 bases). Germline V gives CDR1 SGHVS, CDR2 FQNEAQ. This CDR3 has 13 amino acids. The germline V and J ends were trimmed by 5 bases and 4 bases, with 10 bases remaining between them. The CDR3 is CASSVAGSDTQYF. The DNA for the CDR3 is TGTGCCAGCAGCGTGGCAGGGTCAGATACGCAGTATTTT.

The V gene is TRBV5-1, the J gene TRBJ1-3; possibly TRBD1 for D (5 bases). Germline V gene data show CDR1 as SGHRS and CDR2 as YFSETQ. V shed 0 bases and J shed 0 bases, with 7 bases lying between them. The CDR3 totals 15 residues. The CDR3 loop reads CASSLGQLSGNTIYF. The DNA for the CDR3 is TGCGCCAGCAGCTTGGGACAGCTCTCTGGAAACACCATATATTTT.

There are a few counts of this clone. This chain links TRBV28 with TRBJ2-3, with 9 bases fitting TRBD2. The CDR3 has 18 residues. CDR1 is MDHEN, CDR2 SYDVKM, per germline. After removal of 5 bases from V and 1 base from J, the junction contained 13 bases not matched to a gene. CDR3 bases: TGTGCCAGCAGTCCGACCCTTGGGCTAGCGGGACGCACAGATACGCAGTATTTT. Translated: CASSPTLGLAGRTDTQYF. The entire variable domain, with the rest obtained from reference TRBV28 and TRBJ2-3, is as follows: DVKVTQSSRYLVKRTGEKVFLECVQDMDHENMFWYRQDPGLGLRLIYFSYDVKMKEKGDIPEGYSVSREKKERFSLILESASTNQTSMYLCASSPTLGLAGRTDTQYFGPGTRLTVL.

The chain couples TRBV5-1 to TRBJ2-7; 8 bases map to TRBD1. V gave up 1 base and J gave up 4 bases; unmatched junction bases: 7. Germline loops: CDR1 SGHRS, CDR2 YFSETQ. The CDR3 covers 15 residues. CDR3 residues: CASSLSGQGWYEQYF. Here the CDR3 DNA reads TGCGCCAGCAGCTTGAGCGGACAGGGTTGGTACGAGCAGTACTTC. Full variable domain (outside the CDR3, taken from reference TRBV5-1 and TRBJ2-7): KAGVTQTPRYLIKTRGQQVTLSCSPISGHRSVSWYQQTPGQGLQFLFEYFSETQRNKGNFPGRFSGRQFSNSRSEMNVSTLELGDSALYLCASSLSGQGWYEQYFGPGTRLTVT.

The V gene is TRBV6-1, the J gene TRBJ2-7; 9 positions agree with TRBD1. Per germline, CDR1 MNHNS and CDR2 SASEGT. J gave up 5 bases and V 2 bases, and 10 bases lay outside the gene matches. CDR3 length equals 16 residues. The CDR3 region has the DNA TGTGCCAGCAGTGAAACGTCCGGGACAGGGCACAACGAGCAGTACTTC. Residues: CASSETSGTGHNEQYF.